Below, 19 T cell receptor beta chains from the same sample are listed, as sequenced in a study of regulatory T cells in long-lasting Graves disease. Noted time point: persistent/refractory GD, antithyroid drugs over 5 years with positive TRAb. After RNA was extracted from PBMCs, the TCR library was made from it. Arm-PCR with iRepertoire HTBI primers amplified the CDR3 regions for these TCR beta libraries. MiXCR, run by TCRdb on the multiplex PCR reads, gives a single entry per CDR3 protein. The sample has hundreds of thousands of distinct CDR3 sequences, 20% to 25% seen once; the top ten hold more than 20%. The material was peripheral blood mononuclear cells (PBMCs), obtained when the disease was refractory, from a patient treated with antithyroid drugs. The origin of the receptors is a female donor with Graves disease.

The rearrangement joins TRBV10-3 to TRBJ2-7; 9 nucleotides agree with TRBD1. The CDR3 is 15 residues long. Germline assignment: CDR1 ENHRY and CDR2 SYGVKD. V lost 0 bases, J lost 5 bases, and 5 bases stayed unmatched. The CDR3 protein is CAISESKDRGNEQYF. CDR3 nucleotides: TGTGCCATCAGTGAGTCGAAGGACAGGGGCAACGAGCAGTACTTC.

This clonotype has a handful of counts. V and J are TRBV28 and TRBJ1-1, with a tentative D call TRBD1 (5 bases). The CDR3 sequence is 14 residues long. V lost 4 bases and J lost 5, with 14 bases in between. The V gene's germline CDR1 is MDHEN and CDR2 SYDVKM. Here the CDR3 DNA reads TGTGCCAGCAGTTCCCCCTGGGGGGGGACTGAAGCTTTCTTT. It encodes CASSSPWGGTEAFF.

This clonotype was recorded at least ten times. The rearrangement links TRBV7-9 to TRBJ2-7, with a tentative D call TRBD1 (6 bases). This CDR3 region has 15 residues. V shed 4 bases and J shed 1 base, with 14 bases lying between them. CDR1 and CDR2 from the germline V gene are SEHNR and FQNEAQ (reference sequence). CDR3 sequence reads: CASSSSGTPSYEQYF. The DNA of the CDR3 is TGTGCCAGCAGCTCATCCGGGACACCATCCTACGAGCAGTACTTC.

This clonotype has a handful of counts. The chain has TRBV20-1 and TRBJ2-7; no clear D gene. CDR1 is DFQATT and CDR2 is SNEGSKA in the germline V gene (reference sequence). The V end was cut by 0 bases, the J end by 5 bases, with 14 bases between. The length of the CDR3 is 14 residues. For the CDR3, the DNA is TGCAGTGCTAGAGAATCGACACCCGCGGACGAGCAGTACTTC. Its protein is CSARESTPADEQYF.

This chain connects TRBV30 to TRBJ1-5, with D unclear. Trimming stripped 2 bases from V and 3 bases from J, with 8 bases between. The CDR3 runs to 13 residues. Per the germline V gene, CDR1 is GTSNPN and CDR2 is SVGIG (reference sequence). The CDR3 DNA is TGTGCCTGGAGTCAAGGATCCAATCAGCCCCAGCATTTT. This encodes CAWSQGSNQPQHF.

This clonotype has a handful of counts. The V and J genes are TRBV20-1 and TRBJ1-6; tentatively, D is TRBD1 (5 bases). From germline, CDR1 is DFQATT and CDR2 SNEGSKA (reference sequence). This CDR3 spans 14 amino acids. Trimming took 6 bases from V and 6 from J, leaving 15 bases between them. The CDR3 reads CSAVAGTANSPLHF. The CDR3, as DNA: TGCAGTGCCGTAGCAGGGACTGCTAATTCACCCCTCCACTTT.

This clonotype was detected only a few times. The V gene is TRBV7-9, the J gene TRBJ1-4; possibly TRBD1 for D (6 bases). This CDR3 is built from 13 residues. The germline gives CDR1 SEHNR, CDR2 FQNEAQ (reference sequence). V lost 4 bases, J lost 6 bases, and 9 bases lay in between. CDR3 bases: TGTGCCAGCAGCTCCTACAGGGATGAAAAACTGTTTTTT. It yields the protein CASSSYRDEKLFF.

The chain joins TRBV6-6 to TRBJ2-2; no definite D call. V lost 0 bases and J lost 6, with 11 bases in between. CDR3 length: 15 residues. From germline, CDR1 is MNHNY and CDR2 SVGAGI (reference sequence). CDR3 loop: CASSYSTRKAGELFF. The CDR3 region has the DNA TGTGCCAGCAGTTACTCGACGCGTAAAGCCGGGGAGCTGTTTTTT.

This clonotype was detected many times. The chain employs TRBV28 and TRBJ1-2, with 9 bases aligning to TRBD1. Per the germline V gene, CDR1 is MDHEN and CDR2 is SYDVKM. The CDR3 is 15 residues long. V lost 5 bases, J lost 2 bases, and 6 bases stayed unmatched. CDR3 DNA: TGTGCCAGCAGTCCCAGGGGGACAGGGAACTATGGCTACACCTTC. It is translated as CASSPRGTGNYGYTF.

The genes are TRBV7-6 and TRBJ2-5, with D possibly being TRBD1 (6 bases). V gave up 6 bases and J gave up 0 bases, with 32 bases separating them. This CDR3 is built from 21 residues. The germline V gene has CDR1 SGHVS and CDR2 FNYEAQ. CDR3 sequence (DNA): TGTGCCAGCAGGCGAGAGAGCCCAGCTGGATTTGGGGGCCCGGACCAAGAGACCCAGTACTTC. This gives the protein CASRRESPAGFGGPDQETQYF.

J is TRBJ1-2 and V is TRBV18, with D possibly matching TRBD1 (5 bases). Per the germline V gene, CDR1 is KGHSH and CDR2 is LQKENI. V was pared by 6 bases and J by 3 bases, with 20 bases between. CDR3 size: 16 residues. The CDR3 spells CASSPGSPGGDYGYTF. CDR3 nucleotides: TGTGCCAGCTCCCCGGGCAGCCCCGGGGGTGACTATGGCTACACCTTC. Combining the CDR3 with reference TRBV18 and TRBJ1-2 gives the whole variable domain NAGVMQNPRHLVRRRGQEARLRCSPMKGHSHVYWYRQLPEEGLKFMVYLQKENIIDESGMPKERFSAEFPKEGPSILRIQQVVRGDSAAYFCASSPGSPGGDYGYTFGSGTRLTVV.

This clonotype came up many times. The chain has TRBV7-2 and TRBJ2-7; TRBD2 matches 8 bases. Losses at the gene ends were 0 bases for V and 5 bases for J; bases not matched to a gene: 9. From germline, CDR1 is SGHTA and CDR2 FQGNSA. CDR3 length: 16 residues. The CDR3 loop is CASSLATGGRLDEQYF. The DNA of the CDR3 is TGTGCCAGCAGCTTAGCAACGGGAGGGAGGCTGGACGAGCAGTACTTC.

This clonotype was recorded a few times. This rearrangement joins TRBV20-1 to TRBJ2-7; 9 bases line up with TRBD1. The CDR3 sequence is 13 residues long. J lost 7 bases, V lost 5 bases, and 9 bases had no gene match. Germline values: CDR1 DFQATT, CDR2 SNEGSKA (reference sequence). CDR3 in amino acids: CSASKQGANEQYF. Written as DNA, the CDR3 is TGCAGTGCTTCCAAACAGGGGGCGAATGAGCAGTACTTC.

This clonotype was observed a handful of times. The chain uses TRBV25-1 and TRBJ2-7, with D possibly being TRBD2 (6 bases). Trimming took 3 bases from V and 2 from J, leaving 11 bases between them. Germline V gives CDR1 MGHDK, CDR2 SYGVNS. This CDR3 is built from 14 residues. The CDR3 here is CASSDQGGTYEQYF. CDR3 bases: TGTGCCAGCAGTGATCAGGGCGGGACCTACGAGCAGTACTTC.

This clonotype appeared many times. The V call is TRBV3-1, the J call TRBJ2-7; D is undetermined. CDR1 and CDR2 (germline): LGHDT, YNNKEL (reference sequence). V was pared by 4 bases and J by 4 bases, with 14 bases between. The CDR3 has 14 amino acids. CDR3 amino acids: CASSPSLYPYEQYF. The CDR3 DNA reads TGTGCCAGCAGCCCCTCCCTCTATCCATACGAGCAGTACTTC.

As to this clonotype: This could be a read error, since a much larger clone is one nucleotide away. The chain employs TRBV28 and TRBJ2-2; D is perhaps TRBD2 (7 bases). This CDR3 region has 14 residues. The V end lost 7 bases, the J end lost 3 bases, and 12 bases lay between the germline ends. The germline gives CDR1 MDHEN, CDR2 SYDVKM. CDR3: CASIGGAHTGELFF. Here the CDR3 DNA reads TGTGCCAGCATAGGGGGGGCTCACACCGGGGAGCTGTTTTTT.

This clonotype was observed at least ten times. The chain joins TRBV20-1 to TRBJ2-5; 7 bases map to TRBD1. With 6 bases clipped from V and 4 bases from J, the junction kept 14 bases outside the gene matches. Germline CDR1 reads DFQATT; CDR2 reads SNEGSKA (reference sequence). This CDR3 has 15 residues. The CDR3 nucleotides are TGCAGTGCAATTATTTGGACAGGCGGCGTAGAGACCCAGTACTTC. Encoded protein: CSAIIWTGGVETQYF.

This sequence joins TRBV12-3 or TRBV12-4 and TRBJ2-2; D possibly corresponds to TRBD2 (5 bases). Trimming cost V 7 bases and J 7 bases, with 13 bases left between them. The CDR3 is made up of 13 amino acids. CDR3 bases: TGTGCCAGCACCCTTTCCCGGGGCGGGGAGCTGTTTTTT. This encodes CASTLSRGGELFF.

For the CDR3, the DNA is TGCAGCGTTGCAGGATTGGTGAACACCGGGGAGCTGTTTTTT. Translating gives CSVAGLVNTGELFF. The chain has TRBV29-1 and TRBJ2-2, with D unclear. CDR3 length: 14 amino acids. Per germline, CDR1 SQVTM and CDR2 ANQGSEA. Trimming took 4 bases from V and 1 from J, leaving 10 bases between them.